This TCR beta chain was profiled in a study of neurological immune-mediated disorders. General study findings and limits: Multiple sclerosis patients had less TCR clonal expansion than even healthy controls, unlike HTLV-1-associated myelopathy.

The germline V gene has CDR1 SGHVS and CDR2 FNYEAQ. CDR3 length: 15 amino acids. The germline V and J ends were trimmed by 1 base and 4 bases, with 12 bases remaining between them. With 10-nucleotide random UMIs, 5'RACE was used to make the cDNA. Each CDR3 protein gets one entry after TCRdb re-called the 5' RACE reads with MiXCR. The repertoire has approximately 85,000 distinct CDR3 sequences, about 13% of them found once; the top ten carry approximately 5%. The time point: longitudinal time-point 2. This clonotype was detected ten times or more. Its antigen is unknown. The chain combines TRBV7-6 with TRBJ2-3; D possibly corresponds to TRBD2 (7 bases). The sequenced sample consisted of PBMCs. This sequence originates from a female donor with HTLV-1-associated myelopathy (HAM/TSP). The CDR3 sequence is CASSLEGGGPDTQYF. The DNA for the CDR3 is TGTGCCAGCAGCTTAGAGGGGGGGGGCCCAGATACGCAGTATTTT.